This T cell receptor beta chain appears in the sequencing data of a study of control samples from healthy donors and cancer patients. Using immunoSEQ multiplex PCR, the repertoire was profiled, and TCRdb retains in-frame clones only, with some absent. Found here are 110,000 to 150,000 clones, around 86% of them singletons; the top ten hold around 4.7%. A single count supports this clone. The specimen sequenced was blood. This receptor was obtained from a man aged 30 to 45 in good health.

CDR3 region: CASSQDMMASGGQFF. The DNA for the CDR3 is TGCGCCAGCAGCCAAGACATGATGGCTAGCGGCGGTCAGTTCTTC. The rearrangement uses TRBV4-3 and TRBJ2-1; 7 nucleotides align to TRBD2. The CDR3 spans 15 residues. The germline CDR1 and CDR2 sequences are LGHNA and YSLEER. Trimming took 0 bases from V and 13 from J; bases not matched to a gene: 12.